The 5 T cell receptor beta chains in this list originate from one sample, sequenced in a study of human versus mouse CDR3 diversity and MHC coevolution. Clones were sequenced by immunoSEQ multiplex PCR, and TCRdb holds only the in-frame ones, with some missing. The data contain 50,000 to 70,000 clones, roughly 94% of them seen just once; the ten biggest clones take up approximately 17%. Sequencing was done on a sample of naive CD4+ T cells from blood. Subset given: CD45RO-negative CD62L-positive naive CD4 T cells. The receptor set was obtained from a person between 60 and 70 years old in good health.

The chain is built from TRBV15 and TRBJ1-1; D may be TRBD1 (5 bases). V gave up 1 base and J gave up 2 bases, with 11 bases separating them. This CDR3 comprises 15 residues. Germline V gene lookup returns CDR1 LNHNV and CDR2 YYDKDF (reference sequence). CDR3 residues: CATSRGGGGNTEAFF. CDR3 in DNA: TGTGCCACCAGCAGAGGTGGGGGAGGTAACACTGAAGCTTTCTTT.

The chain has TRBV5-6 and TRBJ1-4; 7 bases fit TRBD1. Germline CDR1 reads SGHDT; CDR2 reads YYEEEE. The CDR3 is 14 residues long. The junction had 7 bases not matched to a gene; V was cut back by 7 bases and J by 4 bases. Written as DNA, the CDR3 is TGTGCCAGCCGGTCCGGGACAGTTAATGAAAAACTGTTTTTT. Its protein is CASRSGTVNEKLFF.

The V call is TRBV2, the J call TRBJ1-3; TRBD1 might be the D (5 bases). Trimming stripped 3 bases from V and 4 bases from J, with 13 bases between. This CDR3 region has 15 residues. From germline, CDR1 is SNHLY and CDR2 FYNNEI. The CDR3 nucleotides read TGTGCCAGCAGTGATGGGCAGGGAACCGGAAACACCATATATTTT. Its protein is CASSDGQGTGNTIYF.

For this clone: Other DNA variants within this sample encode the same CDR3. J is TRBJ1-6 and V is TRBV30; maybe TRBD1 (6 bases). The CDR3 length is 16 residues. Germline lookup yields CDR1 GTSNPN and CDR2 SVGIG (reference sequence). Trimming removed 0 bases from V and 3 bases from J, with 12 bases in between. CDR3 nucleotides: TGTGCCTGGAGTGTCCCCGACAGGAGCTATAATTCACCCCTCCACTTT. Amino acid sequence: CAWSVPDRSYNSPLHF.

The gene calls are TRBV7-2 and TRBJ2-2, with 9 bases lining up with TRBD2. J lost 4 bases, V lost 4 bases, and 10 bases had no gene match. The CDR3 totals 17 residues. In germline, CDR1 is SGHTA, CDR2 FQGNSA. The CDR3 region has the DNA TGTGCCAGCAGCTCACCCTCGCGACTAGCGGCCACCGGGGAGCTGTTTTTT. It translates to CASSSPSRLAATGELFF.